This T cell receptor beta chain was recovered during a study of human T cells and chemical hapten exposure. Study background: The sensitizing agent was 2% DPC, placed on around 2 cm by around 2 cm of upper inner arm skin. 0.01% DPC was applied to the upper back in patch tests, which were read at 6 days.

Time point meaning: patch test 1, 2 weeks after DPC sensitization. As for treatment: therapeutic diphenylcyclopropenone sensitization with weekly scalp DPC. Per the study methods: Across samples, TCR counts had a median of about 100,000 and ranged from roughly 23,224 to 690,600. One entry per CDR3 protein, called by TCRdb with MiXCR from the RACE reads. TCRdb's processing, not the study's, gives the V and J calls here. The sample consists of around 77,000 distinct CDR3 sequences, approximately 9.8% of them appearing once. Study-wide points: Sensitization with DPC brought no change to TCRs above 1 in 1000 in frequency.

There are many counts of this clonotype. Antigen unknown. This CDR3 contains 16 residues. V was shortened by 2 bases and J by 3 bases, with 13 bases between the two germline ends. Germline CDR1 LGHNA, CDR2 YNFKEQ. The receptor's source is a woman between 40 and 55 years old with alopecia areata. Some clones in this sample may be carry-over from other donors' samples. This sequence joins TRBV4-2 and TRBJ1-4; TRBD1 might be the D (5 bases). Here the sequenced sample was whole blood, taken in connection with sensitization to the hapten diphenylcyclopropenone (DPC). This CDR3 reads CASSQSGPAANEKLFF. CDR3 DNA: TGTGCCAGCAGCCAATCGGGGCCCGCAGCTAATGAAAAACTGTTTTTT.